The present T cell receptor beta chain was sequenced within a study of beta chain features in type 1 diabetes. Germline V gene lookup returns CDR1 KGHSH and CDR2 LQKENI. With V trimmed by 6 bases and J by 1 base, 11 bases remained unmatched. The CDR3 extends over 17 amino acids. This clone has more than one count but fewer than ten. cDNA synthesis used the whole RNA isolate, giving expressed TCRB sequences. Repertoires were generated with immunoSEQ multiplex PCR, while TCRdb's copy carries only in-frame clones and drops some. The sample lists 860,000 or so clones; about a sixth were seen once. This rearrangement joins TRBV18 to TRBJ1-1; 10 nucleotides match TRBD1. The clonotype was recovered from a woman aged 18-29 years in good health. The specimen was naive CD4+ T cells from blood. Here the CDR3 DNA reads TGTGCCAGCTCTCCTGGCAAGACAGGGGGCAAGAACACTGAAGCTTTCTTT. Translating it yields CASSPGKTGGKNTEAFF.